The 27 T cell receptor beta chains given below trace back to one sample, sequenced in a study of cytomegalovirus exposure and HLA in healthy donors (dated by TCRdb to 2016 to 2017). Library method: the immunoSEQ multiplex PCR assay. For the multiplex PCR, a mixture combining 60 forward primers for TCR Vbeta segments and 13 reverse primers for TCR Jbeta segments was used. Entries here come from immuneACCESS through TCRdb and include only in-frame sequences with V and J called. Some clones fail to appear in such tables; in the studies checked, an unresolved V gene covers under half of the shortfall, and the cause of the remainder is unknown. The sample has approximately 170,000 clones on record. The top ten constitute approximately 0.82% of the sample. Sequenced input: PBMCs. The source is a woman aged 18-29 years in good health and CMV-seropositive.

The chain recombines TRBV6-1 with TRBJ2-1; the match to TRBD1 covers 7 bases. Germline V CDR1 and CDR2: MNHNS, SASEGT. This CDR3 has 16 amino acids. J lost 4 bases, V lost 4 bases, and 10 bases had no gene match. CDR3 residues: CASSGLGTVKYNEQFF. The CDR3 DNA reads as TGTGCCAGCAGTGGACTGGGGACAGTGAAATACAATGAGCAGTTCTTC.

The V gene is TRBV29-1, the J gene TRBJ2-5; a possible D gene is TRBD2 (5 bases). The CDR3 consists of 14 residues. Trimming cost V 7 bases and J 7 bases, with 22 bases left between them. Germline V lookup: CDR1 SQVTM, CDR2 ANQGSEA. The CDR3 loop is CSASLMDSLGTQYF. The CDR3 DNA reads TGCAGCGCCAGCTTGATGGACTCATTAGGGACCCAGTACTTC.

The chain carries TRBV11-2 and TRBJ1-1; no reliable D call. Between the trimmed V and J ends, which lost 1 base and 0 bases, there was a span of 3 bases. In germline, CDR1 is SGHAT, CDR2 FQNNGV. This CDR3 has 13 amino acids. DNA for the CDR3: TGTGCCAGCAGCTTAGCTCTGAACACTGAAGCTTTCTTT. Translating it yields CASSLALNTEAFF. The entire variable domain, with the rest obtained from reference TRBV11-2 and TRBJ1-1, is as follows: EAGVAQSPRYKIIEKRQSVAFWCNPISGHATLYWYQQILGQGPKLLIQFQNNGVVDDSQLPKDRFSAERLKGVDSTLKIQPAKLEDSAVYLCASSLALNTEAFFGQGTRLTVV.

This chain uses TRBV6-4 with TRBJ1-1, with D possibly matching TRBD1 (5 bases). Germline V gene sequence: CDR1 MRHNA, CDR2 SNTAGT. The CDR3 has 13 residues. Between the trimmed V and J ends, which lost 7 bases and 5 bases, there was a span of 14 bases. The CDR3 DNA follows: TGTGCCAGCATCACCGGGGGAGGAACTGAAGCTTTCTTT. Amino acid sequence: CASITGGGTEAFF.

The CDR3 DNA reads as TGTGCCAGCAGCAGACGGGACATCGATGAGCAGTTCTTC. It translates to CASSRRDIDEQFF. V usage is TRBV7-2 and J usage is TRBJ2-1; TRBD1 is a possible D gene (6 bases). V was trimmed by 5 bases and J by 8 bases, leaving 13 bases between them. The germline V gene encodes CDR1 SGHTA and CDR2 FQGNSA. The CDR3 covers 13 residues.

Regarding this clone: Other DNA sequences in this specimen translate into the identical CDR3. The V gene is TRBV6-1, the J gene TRBJ1-1; a weak D match, TRBD1 (5 bases). V was trimmed by 2 bases and J by 4 bases, leaving 8 bases between them. CDR3 size: 13 residues. From germline, CDR1 is MNHNS and CDR2 SASEGT. CDR3 nucleotide sequence: TGTGCCAGCAGTGAACGGGGGGGCACTGAAGCTTTCTTT. Translated, it gives CASSERGGTEAFF.

J is TRBJ1-6 and V is TRBV30; no reliable D call. The CDR3 loop spans 13 amino acids. The germline V gene encodes CDR1 GTSNPN and CDR2 SVGIG (reference sequence). V was trimmed by 6 bases and J by 10 bases, leaving 16 bases between them. Here the CDR3 DNA reads TGTGCCTGTAAGACCGTAGGAGGCTCACCCCTCCACTTT. Translation: CACKTVGGSPLHF.

The V and J genes are TRBV2 and TRBJ2-7; 12 bases map to TRBD2. J lost 5 bases, V lost 10 bases, and 12 bases had no gene match. This CDR3 region has 15 residues. CDR1 and CDR2 (germline): SNHLY, FYNNEI. The DNA of the CDR3 is TGTGCCACCGATTCAGGACTAGCGGGGTTCAACGAGCAGTACTTC. This translates into CATDSGLAGFNEQYF.

The rearrangement links TRBV5-6 to TRBJ1-1; 10 bases fit TRBD1. This CDR3 has 13 amino acids. Germline V lookup: CDR1 SGHDT, CDR2 YYEEEE. The ends lost 3 bases at V and 11 bases at J; junction bases unmatched: 7. DNA for the CDR3: TGTGCCAGCAGCTCAAGACAGGGGGCGCTGGCTTTCTTT. As protein: CASSSRQGALAFF.

The chain recombines TRBV28 with TRBJ1-5; no reliable D call. V lost 6 bases to trimming and J lost 6 bases, with 9 bases between them. Germline lookup yields CDR1 MDHEN and CDR2 SYDVKM. The CDR3 extends over 12 amino acids. CDR3 in DNA: TGTGCCAGCAGCGATGAGGGTCAGCCCCAGCATTTT. Translation: CASSDEGQPQHF. Filled out from reference TRBV28 and TRBJ1-5, the complete variable domain reads DVKVTQSSRYLVKRTGEKVFLECVQDMDHENMFWYRQDPGLGLRLIYFSYDVKMKEKGDIPEGYSVSREKKERFSLILESASTNQTSMYLCASSDEGQPQHFGDGTRLSIL.

The chain joins TRBV5-8 to TRBJ1-2; 11 positions match TRBD1. CDR3 length equals 14 residues. J was trimmed by 5 bases and V by 7 bases; bases with no gene match: 7. Per the germline V gene, CDR1 is SGHTS and CDR2 is YDEGEE. The CDR3 bases are TGTGCCAGCGGGACGGACAGGGGGCCGTATGGCTACACCTTC. It codes for CASGTDRGPYGYTF.

The chain joins TRBV19 to TRBJ1-5; D is unclear. CDR1 and CDR2 from the germline V gene are LNHDA and SQIVND (reference sequence). The ends were cut back, 3 bases at V and 6 bases at J, with 18 bases in the middle. The CDR3 contains 16 residues. The CDR3 reads CASSISNSLSFQPQHF. In DNA, the CDR3 is TGTGCCAGTAGTATCAGTAACAGTTTAAGCTTTCAGCCCCAGCATTTT.

V and J are TRBV6-1 and TRBJ1-1; a weak D match, TRBD1 (6 bases). The germline V gene encodes CDR1 MNHNS and CDR2 SASEGT. With 6 bases removed from V and 5 bases from J, the gap between germline ends came to 10 bases. This CDR3 region has 12 residues. CDR3 sequence (DNA): TGTGCCAGCAGGAGGGGGGGTACTGAAGCTTTCTTT. Protein: CASRRGGTEAFF.

The V gene is TRBV2, the J gene TRBJ2-7; D is unresolved. The V gene lost 6 bases and the J gene lost 6 bases, with 15 bases spanning the gap. The V gene's germline CDR1 is SNHLY and CDR2 FYNNEI. The CDR3 is 13 amino acids. The CDR3 protein is CASRRALPLEQYF. The DNA of the CDR3 is TGTGCCAGCAGACGAGCCCTACCCCTCGAGCAGTACTTC. The full variable domain, with the rest looked up from reference TRBV2 and TRBJ2-7, is EPEVTQTPSHQVTQMGQEVILRCVPISNHLYFYWYRQILGQKVEFLVSFYNNEISEKSEIFDDQFSVERPDGSNFTLKIRSTKLEDSAMYFCASRRALPLEQYFGPGTRLTVT.

The chain links TRBV9 to TRBJ1-1; TRBD1 is a possible D gene (5 bases). The CDR3 covers 15 residues. The V end was cut by 0 bases, the J end by 6 bases, with 15 bases between. Germline V CDR1 and CDR2: SGDLS, YYNGEE. The CDR3 loop reads CASSVVGGESSEAFF. The CDR3 region has the DNA TGTGCCAGCAGCGTAGTTGGGGGGGAGAGCTCTGAAGCTTTCTTT.

V and J are TRBV6-6 and TRBJ2-3; maybe TRBD2 (5 bases). Germline V gives CDR1 MNHNY, CDR2 SVGAGI (reference sequence). V lost 5 bases to trimming and J lost 1 base, with 10 bases between them. This CDR3 is built from 14 residues. This chain's CDR3 is CASSRAARTDTQYF. As DNA, the CDR3 is TGTGCCAGCAGTCGAGCGGCCCGCACAGATACGCAGTATTTT.

V is TRBV7-2 and J is TRBJ2-5; 8 bases fit TRBD2. The CDR3 length is 15 residues. Germline V gene lookup returns CDR1 SGHTA and CDR2 FQGNSA. J gave up 3 bases and V 2 bases, and 5 bases lay outside the gene matches. CDR3 residues: CASSLSPAGEETQYF. In nucleotides, the CDR3 is TGTGCCAGCAGCTTATCCCCAGCGGGGGAAGAGACCCAGTACTTC. The full variable domain, with the rest looked up from reference TRBV7-2 and TRBJ2-5, is GAGVSQSPSNKVTEKGKDVELRCDPISGHTALYWYRQSLGQGLEFLIYFQGNSAPDKSGLPSDRFSAERTGGSVSTLTIQRTQQEDSAVYLCASSLSPAGEETQYFGPGTRLLVL.

V usage is TRBV5-1 and J usage is TRBJ2-1, with 11 bases fitting TRBD2. Germline-derived CDR1 and CDR2 are SGHRS and YFSETQ. This CDR3 is 16 amino acids long. After removal of 0 bases from V and 10 bases from J, the junction contained 9 bases not matched to a gene. This CDR3 reads CASSLEVTSGGPEQFF. CDR3 coding DNA: TGCGCCAGCAGCTTGGAAGTAACTAGCGGGGGACCGGAGCAGTTCTTC.

The chain joins TRBV11-3 to TRBJ1-1, with D uncertain. The CDR3 covers 13 residues. Germline lookup yields CDR1 SGHNT and CDR2 YENEEA. The V end lost 0 bases, the J end lost 1 base, and 3 bases lay between the germline ends. In nucleotides, the CDR3 is TGTGCCAGCAGCTTAGACAGGAACACTGAAGCTTTCTTT. Its protein is CASSLDRNTEAFF.

This chain links TRBV18 with TRBJ2-3; D is undetermined. CDR3 length equals 14 residues. The germline CDR1 and CDR2 sequences are KGHSH and LQKENI. V was pared by 3 bases and J by 0 bases, with 7 bases between. The CDR3 is CASSPVASTDTQYF. DNA for the CDR3: TGTGCCAGCTCACCGGTAGCTAGCACAGATACGCAGTATTTT.

This sequence joins TRBV11-3 and TRBJ1-6, with D possibly TRBD1 on 6 matching bases. The CDR3 length is 15 residues. The germline gives CDR1 SGHNT, CDR2 YENEEA. V was clipped by 5 bases and J by 3 bases, with 11 bases between them. CDR3 in amino acids: CASSLGQIYNSPLHF. The CDR3 nucleotides are TGTGCCAGCAGCCTTGGACAGATCTATAATTCACCCCTCCACTTT. The whole variable domain, remainder taken from reference TRBV11-3 and TRBJ1-6, is EAGVVQSPRYKIIEKKQPVAFWCNPISGHNTLYWYLQNLGQGPELLIRYENEEAVDDSQLPKDRFSAERLKGVDSTLKIQPAELGDSAVYLCASSLGQIYNSPLHFGNGTRLTVT.

The rearrangement joins TRBV11-2 to TRBJ2-3; no reliable D call. Trimming stripped 4 bases from V and 8 bases from J, with 13 bases between. This CDR3 spans 13 amino acids. The germline V gene encodes CDR1 SGHAT and CDR2 FQNNGV. The CDR3 loop reads CASSSLAHGTQYF. CDR3 DNA sequence: TGTGCCAGCAGCTCATTAGCACACGGTACGCAGTATTTT.

The chain joins TRBV12-5 to TRBJ2-1; 9 nucleotides align to TRBD2. Trimming cost V 1 base and J 4 bases; bases outside gene matches: 17. CDR1 is LGHNT, CDR2 FRNRAP, per germline. The CDR3 runs 20 residues. In DNA, the CDR3 is TGTGCTAGTGGTTTGGGCCCTCCGGGGAGCGGGGGGTCTTTTTACAATGAGCAGTTCTTC. Translation: CASGLGPPGSGGSFYNEQFF.

The chain links TRBV27 to TRBJ2-7; 7 bases map to TRBD1. The V and J ends lost 7 bases and 4 bases, in that order; junction bases with no gene match: 1. The CDR3 runs to 11 residues. Germline V gene lookup returns CDR1 MNHEY and CDR2 SMNVEV (reference sequence). CDR3 in amino acids: CASKDRYEQYF. Here the CDR3 DNA reads TGTGCCAGCAAGGACAGGTACGAGCAGTACTTC.

The chain is built from TRBV5-1 and TRBJ1-1; TRBD1 aligns across 9 bases. The trim removed 4 bases at V and 6 bases at J, leaving 7 bases unmatched. The CDR3 is made up of 14 amino acids. Germline V CDR1 and CDR2: SGHRS, YFSETQ. Here the CDR3 DNA reads TGCGCCAGCAGCATACTTGGACAGGGGTCTGAAGCTTTCTTT. It yields the protein CASSILGQGSEAFF.

The V gene is TRBV4-1, the J gene TRBJ2-7; the D gene is possibly TRBD1 (5 bases). Trimming cost V 1 base and J 4 bases, with 8 bases left between them. Germline CDR1 MGHRA, CDR2 YSYEKL. This CDR3 spans 13 amino acids. CDR3 in DNA: TGCGCCAGCAGCCAAGGTCCAGGGTACGAGCAGTACTTC. Translated: CASSQGPGYEQYF.

The V and J genes are TRBV5-5 and TRBJ1-1; D remains ambiguous. Trimming removed 3 bases from V and 0 bases from J, with 15 bases in between. The CDR3 length is 16 residues. Germline V gives CDR1 SGHKS, CDR2 YYEKEE (reference sequence). CDR3 region: CASSYAGSRMNTEAFF. The CDR3 DNA is TGTGCCAGCAGCTATGCGGGGTCCCGAATGAACACTGAAGCTTTCTTT.